A single sample is the source of the 21 T cell receptor beta chains below, sequenced in a study of blood T cell repertoires in COVID-19. Assay used: immunoSEQ multiplex PCR; TCRdb lists only in-frame clones, some missing. The sample has 200,000 to 250,000 clones; roughly 86% are singletons. The source material was peripheral blood. These receptor sequences come from a woman between 45 and 65 years old with COVID-19, enrolled during active disease.

The genes are TRBV11-3 and TRBJ2-7; the D gene is possibly TRBD1 (5 bases). V was pared by 0 bases and J by 4 bases, with 13 bases between. The germline gives CDR1 SGHNT, CDR2 YENEEA. The CDR3 length is 15 residues. CDR3 in DNA: TGTGCCAGCAGCTTAGATGCCGCAGGGTGGTACGAGCAGTACTTC. It specifies CASSLDAAGWYEQYF.

The chain employs TRBV12-2 and TRBJ2-7; the tabulated D call, TRBD1, remains unverified against the DNA. TRBV12-2 represents a pseudogene. This CDR3 spans 14 amino acids. Here the CDR3 reads CASRSRDSSWEQYF. The CDR3 nucleotides are TGTGCAAGTCGCTCGCGGGACAGCTCGTGGGAGCAGTACTTC.

The genes are TRBV3-1 (or the pseudogene TRBV3-2) and TRBJ2-1; TRBD1 matches 7 bases. Looked up from germline, CDR1 is LGHDT and CDR2 is YNNKEL (reference sequence). The CDR3 consists of 13 residues. Losses at the gene ends were 0 bases for V and 9 bases for J; bases not matched to a gene: 2. The CDR3 DNA reads as TGTGCCAGCAGCCAAGATCACAGGGGTGAGCAGTTCTTC. This gives the protein CASSQDHRGEQFF.

The chain carries TRBV19 and TRBJ1-6; no clear D gene. V shed 6 bases and J shed 3 bases, with 9 bases lying between them. Germline V lookup: CDR1 LNHDA, CDR2 SQIVND (reference sequence). The CDR3 is 14 residues long. CDR3 loop: CASSEGFYNSPLHF. CDR3 DNA: TGTGCCAGTAGCGAGGGTTTCTATAATTCACCCCTCCACTTT.

The V and J genes are TRBV5-1 and TRBJ1-4, with D uncertain. The CDR3 is 14 residues long. The V gene's germline CDR1 is SGHRS and CDR2 YFSETQ. Between the trimmed V and J ends, which lost 0 bases and 0 bases, there was a span of 3 bases. CDR3 amino acids: CASSLAATNEKLFF. The CDR3 nucleotides read TGCGCCAGCAGCTTGGCTGCAACTAATGAAAAACTGTTTTTT.

V gene TRBV6-1 combines with J gene TRBJ1-2, with TRBD1 as a possible D gene (6 bases). CDR3 length equals 14 residues. Trimming removed 1 base from V and 6 bases from J, with 12 bases in between. Germline V gene lookup returns CDR1 MNHNS and CDR2 SASEGT. Here the CDR3 reads CASSEGGLRDGYTF. Written as DNA, the CDR3 is TGTGCCAGCAGTGAAGGGGGGCTAAGGGATGGCTACACCTTC.

The chain employs TRBV7-2 and TRBJ2-3, with TRBD1 matching over 7 bases. Trimming took 5 bases from V and 5 from J; bases not matched to a gene: 13. Germline V gene lookup returns CDR1 SGHTA and CDR2 FQGNSA. The CDR3 has 16 amino acids. The CDR3 region is CASSPARARDRDTQYF. DNA for the CDR3: TGTGCCAGCAGCCCCGCAAGGGCCAGGGACAGAGATACGCAGTATTTT.

This clone has a single count. The J gene is TRBJ2-6, the V gene TRBV28; D is possibly TRBD1 (5 bases). Germline CDR1 is MDHEN and CDR2 is SYDVKM. The CDR3 runs to 15 residues. V was trimmed by 8 bases and J by 4 bases, leaving 15 bases between them. As DNA, the CDR3 is TGTGCCAGCGGACATCGGGTTAGGGGGGCCAACGTCCTGACTTTC. Translation: CASGHRVRGANVLTF.

Here the CDR3 DNA reads TGTGCCAGCAGCGTAGAGCCTGGGGGGTATACGCAGTATTTT. It translates to CASSVEPGGYTQYF. The chain joins TRBV9 to TRBJ2-3; perhaps TRBD2 as D (6 bases). Germline CDR1 and CDR2: SGDLS and YYNGEE. V gave up 0 bases and J gave up 7 bases, with 12 bases separating them. This CDR3 spans 14 amino acids.

V usage is TRBV5-3 and J usage is TRBJ2-2, with D possibly TRBD1 on 6 matching bases. TRBV5-3 is marked as an open reading frame, function uncertain. Trimming removed 2 bases at V and 3 bases at J, with 14 bases between. This CDR3 has 16 residues. CDR3 loop: CARSFTGKRDTGELFF. DNA of the CDR3: TGTGCCAGAAGCTTTACAGGGAAGAGGGACACCGGGGAGCTGTTTTTT.

This chain joins TRBV5-6 and TRBJ2-3; D is ambiguous. The CDR3 totals 15 residues. V lost 3 bases, J lost 1 base, and 12 bases lay in between. The V gene's germline CDR1 is SGHDT and CDR2 YYEEEE. The CDR3 region has the DNA TGTGCCAGCAGCTCTCTAGTGGGTGGCACAGATACGCAGTATTTT. As protein: CASSSLVGGTDTQYF.

Of note for this clone: This same CDR3 is encoded by further DNA sequences in the sample. The genes are TRBV2 and TRBJ2-5; D possibly corresponds to TRBD2 (6 bases). V dropped 1 base and J dropped 4 bases, with 10 bases sitting between them. Per germline, CDR1 SNHLY and CDR2 FYNNEI. The length of the CDR3 is 14 residues. The CDR3 reads CASSEGRGPETQYF. The CDR3 DNA reads TGTGCCAGCAGTGAAGGGCGGGGCCCAGAGACCCAGTACTTC.

This clone was observed a handful of times. The CDR3 is CAWSSRQGEAFF. CDR3 sequence (DNA): TGTGCCTGGAGTTCCCGACAGGGCGAAGCTTTCTTT. V usage is TRBV30 and J usage is TRBJ1-1; 7 bases fit TRBD1. CDR3 length: 12 residues. V shed 2 bases and J 8 bases; nucleotides not matched to a gene: 5. Germline V gene lookup returns CDR1 GTSNPN and CDR2 SVGIG (reference sequence).

The J gene is TRBJ1-6, the V gene TRBV28, with 7 bases aligning to TRBD1. Per germline, CDR1 MDHEN and CDR2 SYDVKM. V was clipped by 6 bases and J by 4 bases; unmatched bases: 12. The CDR3 runs 17 residues. CDR3 in DNA: TGTGCCAGCAGCCTAGACAGGGTCCAGGGGTATAATTCACCCCTCCACTTT. Protein: CASSLDRVQGYNSPLHF. The whole variable domain, remainder taken from reference TRBV28 and TRBJ1-6, is DVKVTQSSRYLVKRTGEKVFLECVQDMDHENMFWYRQDPGLGLRLIYFSYDVKMKEKGDIPEGYSVSREKKERFSLILESASTNQTSMYLCASSLDRVQGYNSPLHFGNGTRLTVT.

This clone appeared a single time. The gene calls are TRBV13 and TRBJ1-1, with 8 bases matching TRBD1. In germline, CDR1 is PRHDT, CDR2 FYEKMQ (reference sequence). The CDR3 runs to 15 residues. V shed 4 bases, J shed 2 bases, and the junction held 6 bases outside the gene matches. The CDR3 spells CASSSRGQGNTEAFF. The CDR3 DNA reads as TGTGCCAGCAGCTCTCGAGGACAGGGTAACACTGAAGCTTTCTTT.

This clone was counted only a few times. V and J are TRBV7-2 and TRBJ2-7; a weak D match, TRBD1 (6 bases). V lost 4 bases and J lost 1, with 11 bases in between. Germline V lookup: CDR1 SGHTA, CDR2 FQGNSA. The CDR3 covers 14 residues. CDR3 residues: CASSSNRVSYEQYF. CDR3 in DNA: TGTGCCAGCAGCTCAAACAGGGTATCCTACGAGCAGTACTTC.

The sample holds one count of this clone. This chain uses TRBV5-1 with TRBJ2-3; 13 nucleotides agree with TRBD2. The length of the CDR3 is 20 residues. The V gene's germline CDR1 is SGHRS and CDR2 YFSETQ. Trimming removed 0 bases from V and 2 bases from J; junction bases left unmatched: 12. Here the CDR3 reads CASSLGLAGGSEFLTDTQYF. The CDR3 nucleotides read TGCGCCAGCAGCTTGGGACTAGCGGGGGGTTCGGAGTTCCTCACAGATACGCAGTATTTT.

This clone was seen a few times. The chain links TRBV12-3 or TRBV12-4 to TRBJ1-5, with D possibly being TRBD1 (6 bases). Trimming left V 3 bases short and J 6 bases short, with 9 bases between. This CDR3 comprises 13 residues. The chain's CDR3 is CASSLVGGQPQHF. The CDR3 coding sequence is TGTGCCAGCAGTTTGGTAGGGGGTCAGCCCCAGCATTTT.

This sequence joins TRBV11-3 and TRBJ2-3; the D is unclear. The germline gives CDR1 SGHNT, CDR2 YENEEA. The CDR3 length is 13 residues. V gave up 5 bases and J gave up 0 bases, with 6 bases separating them. The CDR3 bases are TGTGCCAGCAGCCCATCAAGCACAGATACGCAGTATTTT. Protein product: CASSPSSTDTQYF.

The chain has TRBV5-5 and TRBJ2-2, with 8 nucleotides matching TRBD1. After removal of 2 bases from V and 2 bases from J, the junction contained 2 bases not matched to a gene. Germline V gene lookup returns CDR1 SGHKS and CDR2 YYEKEE (reference sequence). This CDR3 is built from 15 residues. CDR3 loop: CASSLQGVNTGELFF. In DNA form, the CDR3 reads TGTGCCAGCAGCTTACAGGGGGTTAACACCGGGGAGCTGTTTTTT.

The V and J genes are TRBV28 and TRBJ1-2, with 9 nucleotides matching TRBD1. Germline V gives CDR1 MDHEN, CDR2 SYDVKM. This CDR3 contains 15 residues. V gave up 5 bases and J gave up 3 bases; unmatched junction bases: 7. The CDR3 sequence is CASSPTGGKDYGYTF. CDR3 DNA sequence: TGTGCCAGCAGTCCTACAGGGGGCAAAGACTATGGCTACACCTTC.